This T cell receptor beta chain was captured in a study of OX40 agonist ivuxolimab in advanced cancers. Study information: Every 2 weeks, ivuxolimab was infused into the patients intravenously at between 0.01 and 10 mg/kg. 30% to 40% of patients had received prior checkpoint inhibitor therapy. Hepatocellular carcinoma, melanoma, renal cell or head and neck cancer affected the dose-escalation patients. Study-wide points: Some of the nonresponding patients also showed low levels of normalized T-cell clonal expansion.

This clone came up a few times. Its cognate antigen is unknown. Assay: immunoSEQ multiplex PCR; the TCRdb copy retains only in-frame clones and omits some. Here the sample spans fewer than 40,000 clones, roughly nine tenths being singletons. J was trimmed by 0 bases and V by 0 bases; bases with no gene match: 1. The CDR3 is 16 residues long. In germline, CDR1 is MNHEY, CDR2 SVGAGI. This sample comprised CD4+ or CD8+ T cells sorted from blood, obtained in a trial of the OX40 agonist ivuxolimab. The TCR comes from an adult with an advanced solid tumor such as melanoma, head and neck, liver or kidney cancer. This chain connects TRBV6-5 to TRBJ2-7; the match to TRBD2 covers 11 bases. The CDR3 loop is CASSYSTSGSSYEQYF. In DNA, the CDR3 is TGTGCCAGCAGTTACTCAACTAGCGGGAGCTCCTACGAGCAGTACTTC.